The 26 T cell receptor beta chains below all came from one sample that was sequenced in a study of T cells in Graves' hyperthyroidism and ophthalmopathy. Regions amplified from RNA transcripts were the TCR beta CDR3 regions. Researchers ran a first-round RT-PCR on the TCR CDR3 using the HTBI primer set. TCRdb itself ran the multiplex PCR reads through MiXCR, one entry per CDR3 protein. The sample lists roughly 700,000 distinct CDR3 sequences; 11% to 15% were seen once. The sequenced sample was blood. The receptors shown here come from a woman under 30 with Graves' hyperthyroidism.

The V call is TRBV12-3 or TRBV12-4, the J call TRBJ2-1, with 8 bases that match TRBD1. With 5 bases clipped from V and 0 bases from J, the junction kept 6 bases outside the gene matches. The CDR3 contains 16 residues. This CDR3 reads CASSPPTGASYNEQFF. Written as DNA, the CDR3 is TGTGCCAGCAGTCCCCCGACAGGGGCCTCCTACAATGAGCAGTTCTTC.

This sequence joins TRBV6-5 and TRBJ1-6, with TRBD1 matching over 7 bases. The V and J ends lost 5 bases and 9 bases, in that order; junction bases with no gene match: 10. The CDR3 length is 15 residues. CDR1 and CDR2 from the germline V gene are MNHEY and SVGAGI. The CDR3 here is CASSTEAGQISPLHF. CDR3 sequence (DNA): TGTGCCAGCAGTACCGAAGCGGGACAGATTTCACCCCTCCACTTT.

This clonotype was found a few times. The chain has TRBV12-3 or TRBV12-4 and TRBJ2-2; D is ambiguous. This CDR3 has 14 residues. V shed 8 bases and J shed 2 bases, with 12 bases lying between them. The CDR3 sequence: CASVPRYNTGELFF. The CDR3 nucleotides are TGTGCCAGCGTACCGAGGTACAACACCGGGGAGCTGTTTTTT.

As concerns this clonotype: A clone one base away is much larger, so this may be a read error. The chain uses TRBV28 and TRBJ1-4; D is undetermined. Germline lookup yields CDR1 MDHEN and CDR2 SYDVKM. The V and J ends lost 5 bases and 8 bases respectively, with 15 bases between them. There are 14 residues in the CDR3. CDR3 protein: CASSPAPEGEKLFF. CDR3 bases: TGTGCCAGCAGTCCGGCCCCAGAGGGCGAAAAACTGTTTTTT.

This clonotype was observed many times. The chain couples TRBV12-3 or TRBV12-4 to TRBJ2-3, with 7 nucleotides matching TRBD1. Unmatched junction bases numbered 7, after V lost 7 bases and J lost 3 bases. The CDR3 has 14 amino acids. The CDR3 bases are TGTGCCAGCAAAAGGGGGCGAGGTACAGATACGCAGTATTTT. Amino acids: CASKRGRGTDTQYF.

Ten or more counts support this clonotype. CDR3 nucleotides: TGTGCCAGTAGTCGGCAGGGGAAGTACAATGAGCAGTTCTTC. This codes for CASSRQGKYNEQFF. The chain couples TRBV19 to TRBJ2-1, with a tentative D call TRBD1 (6 bases). CDR3 length: 14 amino acids. Germline assignment: CDR1 LNHDA and CDR2 SQIVND (reference sequence). V was trimmed by 5 bases and J by 4 bases, leaving 12 bases between them.

This clonotype was seen more than once but under ten times. V gene TRBV6-5 combines with J gene TRBJ2-5, with D unresolved. The V end lost 2 bases, the J end lost 5 bases, and 6 bases lay between the germline ends. There are 12 residues in the CDR3. Germline CDR1 MNHEY, CDR2 SVGAGI. The CDR3 coding sequence is TGTGCCAGCAGTTACACGTACGAGACCCAGTACTTC. Protein: CASSYTYETQYF.

The V call is TRBV2, the J call TRBJ2-7, with D unclear. V gave up 9 bases and J gave up 3 bases, with 15 bases separating them. The CDR3 sequence is 13 residues long. CDR1 is SNHLY and CDR2 is FYNNEI in the germline V gene. CDR3 nucleotides: TGTGCCAGTAAAACCGGGTTAAACTACGAGCAGTACTTC. Amino acid sequence: CASKTGLNYEQYF.

J is TRBJ2-7 and V is TRBV20-1; D is uncertain. This CDR3 comprises 13 residues. Germline V gene lookup returns CDR1 DFQATT and CDR2 SNEGSKA (reference sequence). V lost 4 bases, J lost 3 bases, and 13 bases lay in between. CDR3 amino acids: CSAIGAPDYEQYF. The CDR3 DNA reads TGCAGTGCTATTGGTGCCCCTGACTACGAGCAGTACTTC.

This clonotype was observed at least ten times. The chain joins TRBV24-1 to TRBJ2-3; 14 bases map to TRBD2. The V segment lost 4 bases and the J segment 7 bases; nucleotides outside the gene matches: 9. The germline V gene encodes CDR1 KGHDR and CDR2 SFDVKD. The CDR3 runs 17 residues. The CDR3 sequence: CATSEAGLAGGRNTQYF. As DNA, the CDR3 is TGTGCCACCAGTGAGGCTGGACTAGCGGGAGGAAGGAATACGCAGTATTTT.

There are many counts of this clonotype. The V gene is TRBV6-1, the J gene TRBJ2-1; tentatively, D is TRBD1 (6 bases). The CDR3 spans 14 residues. CDR1 MNHNS and CDR2 SASEGT come from the germline V gene. Between the trimmed V and J ends, which lost 7 bases and 4 bases, there was a span of 14 bases. The CDR3 nucleotides are TGTGCCAGCAAAGGGCAGGGGACATACAATGAGCAGTTCTTC. It codes for CASKGQGTYNEQFF.

In its sample, this clonotype was seen a few times. This chain links TRBV9 with TRBJ1-5; tentative D call: TRBD1 (5 bases). Trimming removed 0 bases at V and 0 bases at J, with 7 bases between. The CDR3 covers 15 residues. Per the germline V gene, CDR1 is SGDLS and CDR2 is YYNGEE. This CDR3 is CASSVAGNSNQPQHF. CDR3 nucleotide sequence: TGTGCCAGCAGCGTAGCAGGGAATAGCAATCAGCCCCAGCATTTT.

This clonotype came up many times. V gene TRBV7-2 combines with J gene TRBJ2-1; D is tentatively TRBD1 or TRBD2 (5 bases each). Germline CDR1 is SGHTA and CDR2 is FQGNSA. The CDR3 runs to 14 residues. The V gene lost 5 bases and the J gene lost 4 bases, with 12 bases spanning the gap. The CDR3 protein is CASSDPGRYNEQFF. The CDR3 nucleotides are TGTGCCAGCAGCGACCCGGGACGATACAATGAGCAGTTCTTC.

This clonotype was recorded at least ten times. The chain links TRBV2 to TRBJ2-1; 13 bases are shared with TRBD2. From germline, CDR1 is SNHLY and CDR2 FYNNEI. The V segment lost 0 bases and the J segment 0 bases; nucleotides outside the gene matches: 5. There are 19 residues in the CDR3. CDR3 sequence (DNA): TGTGCCAGCAGTGAAGCGGGACTAGCGGGGCCGAGCTCCTACAATGAGCAGTTCTTC. As protein: CASSEAGLAGPSSYNEQFF.

This clonotype came up a few times. The chain is built from TRBV24-1 and TRBJ2-7, with TRBD2 as a possible D gene (5 bases). The CDR3 runs to 11 residues. The germline CDR1 and CDR2 sequences are KGHDR and SFDVKD. Trimming removed 10 bases at V and 5 bases at J, with 11 bases between. The DNA for the CDR3 is TGTGCCACTTCAGAGGGCCACGAGCAGTACTTC. This codes for CATSEGHEQYF.

This clonotype was observed at least ten times. The chain recombines TRBV18 with TRBJ2-7; tentatively, D is TRBD2 (6 bases). The V end lost 6 bases, the J end lost 4 bases, and 19 bases lay between the germline ends. The CDR3 spans 15 residues. Germline CDR1 reads KGHSH; CDR2 reads LQKENI. The CDR3 sequence: CASSLRPGLSYEQYF. Here the CDR3 DNA reads TGTGCCAGCTCCCTCAGACCGGGACTCTCTTACGAGCAGTACTTC.

This clonotype was seen ten or more times. The gene calls are TRBV7-9 and TRBJ2-1, with 15 nucleotides matching TRBD2. The V gene's germline CDR1 is SEHNR and CDR2 FQNEAQ (reference sequence). Germline trimming cut 4 bases from V and 3 bases from J; bases unmatched to any gene: 10. The CDR3 contains 19 residues. CDR3 sequence (DNA): TGTGCCAGCAGCTCAAGTCCCGGGACTAGCGGGAGGTACTACAATGAGCAGTTCTTC. Its protein is CASSSSPGTSGRYYNEQFF.

The rearrangement links TRBV19 to TRBJ2-2; TRBD2 matches at 13 bases. The germline gives CDR1 LNHDA, CDR2 SQIVND (reference sequence). Losses at the gene ends were 4 bases for V and 8 bases for J; bases not matched to a gene: 4. The CDR3 loop spans 15 amino acids. CDR3 loop: CASSTGLAGEGELFF. DNA of the CDR3: TGTGCCAGTAGTACCGGACTAGCGGGAGAAGGGGAGCTGTTTTTT.

This clonotype was counted at least ten times. The junction differs from germline at one of its ends, possibly a read error. The chain is built from TRBV10-1 and TRBJ2-3; D perhaps matches TRBD2 (6 bases). The CDR3 runs 13 residues. Germline V lookup: CDR1 WNHNN, CDR2 SYGVQD (reference sequence). This chain's CDR3 is CASSGRGTDTQYF. In DNA, the CDR3 is TGTGCCAGCAGCGGGCGAGGCACAGATACGCAGTATTTT.

This clonotype was counted only a few times. V and J are TRBV4-1 and TRBJ1-2; 9 bases line up with TRBD1. The CDR3 covers 15 residues. The germline gives CDR1 MGHRA, CDR2 YSYEKL. The V and J ends lost 4 bases and 7 bases, in that order; junction bases with no gene match: 10. CDR3 coding DNA: TGCGCCAGCAGCCGCCGCCTCACAGGGGGCGGTGGCTACACCTTC. This sequence encodes CASSRRLTGGGGYTF.

This clonotype was observed many times. The V gene is TRBV12-3 or TRBV12-4, the J gene TRBJ1-4, with D possibly matching TRBD1 (6 bases). Deletions cut 4 bases from V and 0 bases from J, with 9 bases between. The CDR3 spans 15 residues. CDR3 nucleotides: TGTGCCAGCAGTTCGGACAGTGCAACTAATGAAAAACTGTTTTTT. The encoded protein is CASSSDSATNEKLFF.

J is TRBJ2-3 and V is TRBV28, with D possibly matching TRBD2 (7 bases). The CDR3 covers 15 residues. The germline gives CDR1 MDHEN, CDR2 SYDVKM. Trimming removed 2 bases at V and 5 bases at J, with 14 bases between. The CDR3 sequence is CASSLVQRGGDTQYF. CDR3 bases: TGTGCCAGCAGTTTAGTCCAGAGGGGGGGAGATACGCAGTATTTT.

The chain recombines TRBV27 with TRBJ2-1; a weak D match, TRBD2 (5 bases). In germline, CDR1 is MNHEY, CDR2 SMNVEV (reference sequence). V shed 5 bases and J shed 8 bases, with 22 bases lying between them. The CDR3 loop spans 16 amino acids. CDR3 DNA: TGTGCCAGCAGTAAGACGAAATGGCCGGGGAACGATGAGCAGTTCTTC. Translating it yields CASSKTKWPGNDEQFF.

This clonotype was detected ten times or more. The chain joins TRBV5-6 to TRBJ2-1; the D call may be TRBD1 or TRBD2 (5 bases each). Germline CDR1 is SGHDT and CDR2 is YYEEEE. Trimming took 0 bases from V and 3 from J, leaving 13 bases between them. The CDR3 totals 16 residues. CDR3 region: CASSLGRGVIYNEQFF. Written as DNA, the CDR3 is TGTGCCAGCAGCTTGGGTCGAGGGGTCATCTACAATGAGCAGTTCTTC.

In its sample, this clonotype was seen once. The V and J genes are TRBV5-1 and TRBJ2-2; tentatively, D is TRBD1 (6 bases). The V and J ends lost 1 base and 0 bases respectively, with 13 bases between them. CDR1 and CDR2 (germline): SGHRS, YFSETQ. The CDR3 runs 17 residues. The CDR3 nucleotides read TGCGCCAGCAGCTTGTTTACCGGACAGACGAACACCGGGGAGCTGTTTTTT. Protein sequence: CASSLFTGQTNTGELFF.

This rearrangement joins TRBV6-2 or TRBV6-3 to TRBJ2-4; TRBD1 might be the D (8 bases). V was shortened by 2 bases and J by 7 bases, with 15 bases between the two germline ends. The germline V gene has CDR1 MNHEY and CDR2 SVGEGT. The CDR3 length is 15 residues. This chain's CDR3 is CASSYGGDRRNIQYF. Written as DNA, the CDR3 is TGTGCCAGCAGTTACGGGGGGGACAGGAGGAACATTCAGTACTTC.